The 30 T cell receptor beta chains below were found in one sample sequenced in a study of blood T cells in healthy people across ages. Then a second PCR, running about 7 to 11 cycles, was carried out with a sample-barcoded 5' primer and a J-beta primer mix. TCRdb independently ran MiXCR on the 5' RACE reads; one entry per CDR3 protein. Of around 1.5 million distinct CDR3 sequences in the sample, roughly 30% were seen once. The sample comprised blood. The receptors were gathered from a woman aged 25 to 39 in good health.

This chain uses TRBV12-5 with TRBJ2-7; D perhaps matches TRBD2 (6 bases). The closer fit of TRBJ2-5 to the DNA end suggests the J call may be wrong. Germline loops: CDR1 LGHNT, CDR2 FRNRAP. CDR3 size: 19 residues. This chain's CDR3 is CASGLSPPRCGKASETQYF. CDR3 bases: TGTGCTAGTGGTTTGTCTCCCCCTAGGTGCGGGAAAGCGTCAGAGACCCAGTACTTC.

CDR3 loop: CASSPSSGARTQYF. For the CDR3, the DNA is TGTGCCAGCAGCCCCTCCAGCGGGGCCCGAACCCAGTACTTC. The V gene is TRBV14, the J gene TRBJ2-5, with TRBD2 matching over 7 bases. This CDR3 is 14 amino acids long. J was trimmed by 8 bases and V by 4 bases; bases with no gene match: 10. Germline CDR1 reads SGHDN; CDR2 reads FVKESK.

The chain combines TRBV9 with TRBJ2-1; TRBD2 agrees at 10 bases. The V and J ends lost 0 bases and 6 bases, in that order; junction bases with no gene match: 3. The CDR3 length is 15 residues. Germline-derived CDR1 and CDR2 are SGDLS and YYNGEE. The CDR3 region has the DNA TGTGCCAGCAGCGTAGTGGCTAGCGGGAGCAATGAGCAGTTCTTC. Its protein is CASSVVASGSNEQFF. Full variable domain (outside the CDR3, taken from reference TRBV9 and TRBJ2-1): DSGVTQTPKHLITATGQRVTLRCSPRSGDLSVYWYQQSLDQGLQFLIQYYNGEERAKGNILERFSAQQFPDLHSELNLSSLELGDSALYFCASSVVASGSNEQFFGPGTRLTVL.

The J gene is TRBJ2-6, the V gene TRBV11-2, with D unclear. V gave up 6 bases and J gave up 2 bases, with 5 bases separating them. The CDR3 is 13 amino acids. Germline V gene data show CDR1 as SGHAT and CDR2 as FQNNGV. CDR3 amino acids: CASRLPGANVLTF. Written as DNA, the CDR3 is TGTGCCAGCAGACTTCCTGGGGCCAACGTCCTGACTTTC.

This clonotype was detected ten times or more. CDR3 in DNA: TGTGCCAGCAGTTTATTTTTCCTAGCGGGAGTAGCCCAGTACTTC. Protein product: CASSLFFLAGVAQYF. The rearrangement links TRBV27 to TRBJ2-5, with 10 bases that match TRBD2. The V segment lost 1 base and the J segment 9 bases; nucleotides outside the gene matches: 8. Germline lookup yields CDR1 MNHEY and CDR2 SMNVEV (reference sequence). The CDR3 is 15 amino acids.

This clonotype has just a few counts. The V and J genes are TRBV29-1 and TRBJ1-2; possible D gene TRBD1, 6 bases. This CDR3 has 12 residues. V was trimmed by 7 bases and J by 2 bases, leaving 11 bases between them. The germline V gene encodes CDR1 SQVTM and CDR2 ANQGSEA. The CDR3 loop is CSDLQGNYGYTF. The CDR3 DNA follows: TGCAGCGATTTACAGGGAAACTATGGCTACACCTTC. Full variable domain (remainder filled in from reference TRBV29-1 and TRBJ1-2): SAVISQKPSRDICQRGTSLTIQCQVDSQVTMMFWYRQQPGQSLTLIATANQGSEATYESGFVIDKFPISRPNLTFSTLTVSNMSPEDSSIYLCSDLQGNYGYTFGSGTRLTVV.

The chain links TRBV20-1 to TRBJ2-7; maybe TRBD2 (5 bases). This CDR3 region has 11 residues. Per the germline V gene, CDR1 is DFQATT and CDR2 is SNEGSKA (reference sequence). The ends were cut back, 0 bases at V and 7 bases at J, with 7 bases in the middle. In nucleotides, the CDR3 is TGCAGTGCTAGAGATAGGAGGGAGCAGTACTTC. Encoded protein: CSARDRREQYF.

This clonotype was detected many times. The chain carries TRBV20-1 and TRBJ1-2, with 9 bases aligning to TRBD1. The V gene end was trimmed by 3 bases and the J gene end by 4 bases; junction bases not matched to a gene: 12. From germline, CDR1 is DFQATT and CDR2 SNEGSKA (reference sequence). The CDR3 has 16 residues. In DNA, the CDR3 is TGCAGTGCTAGTCCTATCACAGGGGGCTCGGGCTATGGCTACACCTTC. This translates into CSASPITGGSGYGYTF.

The chain couples TRBV9 to TRBJ2-5, with 9 bases aligning to TRBD1. TRBJ2-7 explains the end of the DNA better; the J call may be wrong. This CDR3 region has 16 residues. Germline values: CDR1 SGDLS, CDR2 YYNGEE. For the CDR3, the DNA is TGTGCCAGCAGCGGATCTTCCGGGACAGGGTGGGGCGAGCAGTACTTC. Translated, it gives CASSGSSGTGWGEQYF.

This clonotype was counted many times. Here the CDR3 DNA reads TGTGCCAGCAGTCTCGCTAGCGGGCATAACAATGAGCAGTTCTTC. Protein: CASSLASGHNNEQFF. This chain links TRBV12-3 or TRBV12-4 with TRBJ2-1; 8 bases line up with TRBD2. The V and J ends lost 5 bases and 5 bases, in that order; junction bases with no gene match: 8. This CDR3 comprises 15 residues.

The table lists this clonotype with a few counts. CDR3 in amino acids: CSGLGPDYGYTF. The DNA of the CDR3 is TGCAGCGGACTAGGGCCGGATTATGGCTACACCTTC. V is TRBV20-1 and J is TRBJ1-2, with no clear D. The CDR3 extends over 12 amino acids. Germline CDR1 DFQATT, CDR2 SNEGSKA (reference sequence).

This clonotype was found a few times. The J gene is TRBJ2-5, the V gene TRBV25-1; TRBD2 agrees at 8 bases. This CDR3 has 14 amino acids. After removal of 1 base from V and 5 bases from J, the junction contained 3 bases not matched to a gene. Germline CDR1 is MGHDK and CDR2 is SYGVNS. Here the CDR3 reads CASSELASGETQYF. The CDR3 bases are TGTGCCAGCAGTGAATTGGCTAGCGGGGAGACCCAGTACTTC.

J is TRBJ2-7 and V is TRBV5-1, with a weak D call TRBD2 (5 bases). The CDR3 covers 16 residues. The germline CDR1 and CDR2 sequences are SGHRS and YFSETQ. Trimming took 0 bases from V and 6 from J, leaving 19 bases between them. CDR3 bases: TGCGCCAGCAGCTTGGACCACCGGAGGCTGGATCTCGAGCAGTACTTC. Protein: CASSLDHRRLDLEQYF.

This clonotype has just a few counts. The chain combines TRBV7-9 with TRBJ1-2, with 7 bases that match TRBD1. The germline gives CDR1 SEHNR, CDR2 FQNEAQ (reference sequence). This CDR3 has 15 amino acids. After removal of 4 bases from V and 4 bases from J, the junction contained 9 bases not matched to a gene. CDR3 bases: TGTGCCAGCAGCTCGGGGACAGTGAGACGCTATGGCTACACCTTC. This encodes CASSSGTVRRYGYTF.

The chain carries TRBV13 and TRBJ2-3, with 7 nucleotides matching TRBD2. Germline V gives CDR1 PRHDT, CDR2 FYEKMQ (reference sequence). Losses at the gene ends were 5 bases for V and 4 bases for J; bases not matched to a gene: 12. The CDR3 totals 16 residues. This CDR3 reads CASSPPGLLGADTQYF. CDR3 sequence (DNA): TGTGCCAGCAGCCCGCCGGGACTACTCGGCGCAGATACGCAGTATTTT.

This clonotype has a handful of counts. The chain links TRBV11-2 to TRBJ2-3; 13 nucleotides match TRBD2. J gave up 2 bases and V 3 bases, and 8 bases lay outside the gene matches. The CDR3 is 18 residues long. Germline V gene data show CDR1 as SGHAT and CDR2 as FQNNGV. CDR3: CASSLGLAGQLNTDTQYF. Written as DNA, the CDR3 is TGTGCCAGCAGCTTGGGACTAGCGGGACAATTAAACACAGATACGCAGTATTTT.

There are a few counts of this clonotype. V and J are TRBV11-2 and TRBJ2-7, with a tentative D call TRBD2 (5 bases). The CDR3 is 14 residues long. In germline, CDR1 is SGHAT, CDR2 FQNNGV. The V gene lost 4 bases and the J gene lost 5 bases, with 15 bases spanning the gap. Written as DNA, the CDR3 is TGTGCCAGCAGCTCCTCTGTCACGCGGGACGAGCAGTACTTC. Translated, it gives CASSSSVTRDEQYF.

This clonotype has only a few counts. V is TRBV20-1 and J is TRBJ2-1; TRBD1 matches 8 bases. The CDR3 has 17 amino acids. V shed 6 bases and J 4 bases; nucleotides not matched to a gene: 17. Germline V CDR1 and CDR2: DFQATT, SNEGSKA (reference sequence). As DNA, the CDR3 is TGCAGTGCCACGCCGAGGGGGCGGACAGGGCTTTACAATGAGCAGTTCTTC. It codes for CSATPRGRTGLYNEQFF.

CDR3 sequence: CASSLDRQPSYEQYF. The CDR3 DNA is TGTGCCAGCAGCTTAGACAGACAGCCAAGCTACGAGCAGTACTTC. The gene calls are TRBV7-9 and TRBJ2-4, with D tentatively TRBD1 (5 bases). The J call is in doubt because the DNA end fits TRBJ2-7 better. CDR1 SEHNR and CDR2 FQNEAQ come from the germline V gene (reference sequence). The CDR3 is 15 amino acids.

The gene calls are TRBV24-1 and TRBJ2-1, with 9 bases aligning to TRBD2. Per germline, CDR1 KGHDR and CDR2 SFDVKD. J was trimmed by 6 bases and V by 4 bases; bases with no gene match: 12. This CDR3 region has 17 residues. Here the CDR3 DNA reads TGTGCCACCAGTGACGGCCAGGGCGGGGGGGCCGGCAATGAGCAGTTCTTC. Amino acid sequence: CATSDGQGGGAGNEQFF.

This clonotype turned up a few times. The chain uses TRBV20-1 and TRBJ2-3; D unclear. The CDR3 covers 11 residues. V lost 4 bases, J lost 5 bases, and 7 bases lay in between. CDR1 is DFQATT, CDR2 SNEGSKA, per germline (reference sequence). This chain's CDR3 is CSATSGDTQYF. The CDR3 region has the DNA TGCAGTGCTACCTCTGGAGATACGCAGTATTTT.

The V gene is TRBV5-5, the J gene TRBJ1-2; D is uncertain. Germline loops: CDR1 SGHKS, CDR2 YYEKEE (reference sequence). This CDR3 comprises 15 residues. V lost 3 bases and J 4 bases, leaving 16 bases between the germline ends. The CDR3, as DNA: TGTGCCAGCAGCTCCATGACCCCGGGCAGCTATGGCTACACCTTC. It specifies CASSSMTPGSYGYTF.

This clonotype was counted between two and nine times. This chain uses TRBV5-1 with TRBJ2-7; 16 bases map to TRBD2. CDR1 is SGHRS and CDR2 is YFSETQ in the germline V gene. The CDR3 is made up of 14 amino acids. Germline trimming cut 6 bases from V and 6 bases from J; bases unmatched to any gene: 3. CDR3 nucleotide sequence: TGCGCCAGCACTGGGACTAGCGGGAGGGCCGAGCAGTACTTC. Translated: CASTGTSGRAEQYF.

This chain uses TRBV6-1 with TRBJ1-5, with a weak D call TRBD1 (5 bases). The CDR3 length is 15 residues. CDR1 and CDR2 from the germline V gene are MNHNS and SASEGT. With 4 bases removed from V and 3 bases from J, the gap between germline ends came to 13 bases. The CDR3: CASSARDGNNQPQHF. In DNA, the CDR3 is TGTGCCAGCAGTGCTCGGGACGGTAACAATCAGCCCCAGCATTTT.

This chain connects TRBV28 to TRBJ2-7; 10 bases map to TRBD2. The germline V gene encodes CDR1 MDHEN and CDR2 SYDVKM. J gave up 4 bases and V 3 bases, and 12 bases lay outside the gene matches. This CDR3 contains 17 residues. DNA of the CDR3: TGTGCCAGCAGTTTTCCGGGACTAGCGCCGACCAGTTACGAGCAGTACTTC. Translated: CASSFPGLAPTSYEQYF.

With respect to this clonotype: A much larger clone differs by one base, so this may be a read error. The CDR3 DNA reads as TGTGTCATCAGTGAGTCGCGGAATGAGCAGTTCTTC. Protein sequence: CVISESRNEQFF. The rearrangement uses TRBV10-3 and TRBJ2-1; D is uncertain. CDR3 length: 12 amino acids. Germline values: CDR1 ENHRY, CDR2 SYGVKD.

The rearrangement joins TRBV29-1 to TRBJ1-1, with a tentative D call TRBD1 (6 bases). Trimming stripped 1 base from V and 7 bases from J, with 10 bases between. This CDR3 is 12 amino acids long. The germline V gene has CDR1 SQVTM and CDR2 ANQGSEA. The CDR3 loop reads CSVEGVRGEAFF. The CDR3, as DNA: TGCAGCGTTGAAGGGGTCAGGGGTGAAGCTTTCTTT. Using reference TRBV29-1 and TRBJ1-1 for the parts outside the CDR3, the full variable domain is SAVISQKPSRDICQRGTSLTIQCQVDSQVTMMFWYRQQPGQSLTLIATANQGSEATYESGFVIDKFPISRPNLTFSTLTVSNMSPEDSSIYLCSVEGVRGEAFFGQGTRLTVV.

CDR3 residues: CASSPFGQEPEAFF. As DNA, the CDR3 is TGCGCCAGCAGCCCTTTCGGACAGGAGCCTGAAGCTTTCTTT. The V call is TRBV4-1, the J call TRBJ1-1; 7 nucleotides line up with TRBD1. The CDR3 covers 14 residues. Germline V gene sequence: CDR1 MGHRA, CDR2 YSYEKL. V gave up 4 bases and J gave up 6 bases; unmatched junction bases: 8.

This clonotype has ten or more counts. V gene TRBV18 combines with J gene TRBJ2-1, with D hard to call. Germline V gene lookup returns CDR1 KGHSH and CDR2 LQKENI. Trimming took off 8 bases at V and 0 bases at J, with 14 bases between the two ends. The CDR3 has 15 residues. The CDR3 protein is CASSPGRSSYNEQFF. The CDR3 coding sequence is TGTGCCAGCAGCCCTGGGCGTAGCTCCTACAATGAGCAGTTCTTC.

This clonotype has a count of ten or more. The genes are TRBV4-2 and TRBJ2-3; 8 bases align to TRBD2. The V gene end was trimmed by 1 base and the J gene end by 3 bases; junction bases not matched to a gene: 15. CDR1 is LGHNA and CDR2 is YNFKEQ in the germline V gene. CDR3 size: 19 residues. DNA of the CDR3: TGTGCCAGCAGCCAAGTTAAGTCTCGCGGGAGGTCCGGTACAGATACGCAGTATTTT. The encoded protein is CASSQVKSRGRSGTDTQYF.